This entry is about one T cell receptor (beta chain). Read data end 3 residues before the CDR3 end; the end is taken from the germline J gene. There are 14 residues in the CDR3. Germline V gene sequence: CDR1 SGHRS, CDR2 YFSETQ. V was pared by 2 bases and J by 2 bases, with 11 bases between. The data originate from a study of T cells in women clearing cervical HPV infection. The wider study: Cases were women with histologically confirmed HPV16-related CIN3 or worse, including 2 invasive cancers.

The method was immunoSEQ multiplex PCR; TCRdb's version includes in-frame clones alone and lacks a portion of them. Its table lists roughly 48,000 clones. The sample was blood buffy coat. This TCR was sampled from a woman aged 18 to 75 with a cervical HPV16 infection that either progressed to CIN3+ or cleared (not recorded which). The gene calls are TRBV5-1 and TRBJ2-7; possibly TRBD1 or TRBD2 for D (6 bases each). The sequenced part of the CDR3 DNA is TGCGCCAGCAGCTTTGACAGGAGGGCCTACGAG. It codes for CASSFDRRAYE. From start to end, the CDR3 is CASSFDRRAYEQYF. The complete variable domain, with remaining parts taken from reference TRBV5-1 and TRBJ2-7, reads KAGVTQTPRYLIKTRGQQVTLSCSPISGHRSVSWYQQTPGQGLQFLFEYFSETQRNKGNFPGRFSGRQFSNSRSEMNVSTLELGDSALYLCASSFDRRAYEQYFGPGTRLTVT.